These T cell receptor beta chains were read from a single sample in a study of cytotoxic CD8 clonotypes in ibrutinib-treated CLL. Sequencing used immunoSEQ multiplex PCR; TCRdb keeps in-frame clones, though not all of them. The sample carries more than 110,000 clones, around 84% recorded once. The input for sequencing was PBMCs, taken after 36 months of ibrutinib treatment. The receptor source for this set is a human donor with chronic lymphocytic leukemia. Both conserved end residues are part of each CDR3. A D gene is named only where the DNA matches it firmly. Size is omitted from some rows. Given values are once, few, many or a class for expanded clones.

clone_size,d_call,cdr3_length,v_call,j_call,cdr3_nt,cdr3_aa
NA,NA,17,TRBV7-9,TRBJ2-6,TGTGCCACCGGGCGGGGGCCATTAAATCCTGGGGCCAACGTCCTGACTTTC,CATGRGPLNPGANVLTF
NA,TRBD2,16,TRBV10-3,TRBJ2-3,TGTGCCATCAGTCGACTAGCGGGGTCGGTCACAGATACGCAGTATTTT,CAISRLAGSVTDTQYF
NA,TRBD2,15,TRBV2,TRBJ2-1,TGTGCCAGCAGTGAGCGACTAGCGGGTAAAGGTGAGCAGTTCTTC,CASSERLAGKGEQFF
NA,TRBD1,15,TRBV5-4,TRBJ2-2,TGTGCCAGCAGACCCGGACAGGGGGGGATCGGGGAGCTGTTTTTT,CASRPGQGGIGELFF
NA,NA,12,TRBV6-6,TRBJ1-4,TGTGCCAGCAGTTACGTTAATGAAAAACTGTTTTTT,CASSYVNEKLFF
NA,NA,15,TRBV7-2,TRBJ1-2,TGTGCCAGCAGCTTAGCGGCCAGCTACGTCTATGGCTACACCTTC,CASSLAASYVYGYTF
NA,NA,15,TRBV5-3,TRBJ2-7,TGTGCCAGAAGCGAGAGGGGGGACCCCTTGCTCGAGCAGTACTTC,CARSERGDPLLEQYF
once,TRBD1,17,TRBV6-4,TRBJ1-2,TGTGCCAGCAGTGACTCTACAGGGGGCTTCTCATTCTATGGCTACACCTTC,CASSDSTGGFSFYGYTF
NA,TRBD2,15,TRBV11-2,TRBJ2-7,TGTGCCAGCAGCTCAAGACTAGCGCGACACTACGAGCAGTACTTC,CASSSRLARHYEQYF
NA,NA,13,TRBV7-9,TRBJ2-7,TGTGCCAGCAGCTTAGTTGGGGGCGAAGAGCAGTACTTC,CASSLVGGEEQYF
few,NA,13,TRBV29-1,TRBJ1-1,TGCAGCGGAAGAACAGGGTTCGACACTGAAGCTTTCTTT,CSGRTGFDTEAFF
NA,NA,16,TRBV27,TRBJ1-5,TGTGCCAGCCCCGCCCCCTCAGATCATAGCAATCAGCCCCAGCATTTT,CASPAPSDHSNQPQHF
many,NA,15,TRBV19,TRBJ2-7,TGTGCCAGTAGTATGGGTTATGCTGGGAGGAACGAGCAGTACTTC,CASSMGYAGRNEQYF
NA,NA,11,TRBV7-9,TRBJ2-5,TGTGCCAGCAGCCCCGGGGAGACCCAGTACTTC,CASSPGETQYF
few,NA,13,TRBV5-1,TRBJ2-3,TGCGCCAGCAGCCAAGTGCCTGCGGATACGCAGTATTTT,CASSQVPADTQYF
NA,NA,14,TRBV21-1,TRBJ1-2,TGTGCCAGCTCCCGGACAGGAATTCGCTATGGCTACACCTTC,CASSRTGIRYGYTF
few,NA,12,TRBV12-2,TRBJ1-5,TGTGCAGCACCAAAGAGGAGTGGGGTCCAGCATTTT,CAAPKRSGVQHF
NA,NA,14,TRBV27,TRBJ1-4,TGTGCCAGCAGTTTATCGTTAACACGCGAAAAACTGTTTTTT,CASSLSLTREKLFF
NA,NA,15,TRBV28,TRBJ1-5,TGTGCCAGCAGTTTAAGTACATTGGGCAATCAGCCCCAGCATTTT,CASSLSTLGNQPQHF
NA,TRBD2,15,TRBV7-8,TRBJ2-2,TGTGCCAGCATCGAATTAGCGGGAGTGGCCGGGGAGCTGTTTTTT,CASIELAGVAGELFF
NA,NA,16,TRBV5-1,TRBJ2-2,TGCGCCAGCAGCTTGGCCAGGGGTAGTGACACCGGGGAGCTGTTTTTT,CASSLARGSDTGELFF
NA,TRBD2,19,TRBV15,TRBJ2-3,TGTGCCACCAGCAGAGATTCGCGGGTCGAGCGGGGGGGTATCTATACGCAGTATTTT,CATSRDSRVERGGIYTQYF
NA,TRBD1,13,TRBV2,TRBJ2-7,TGTGCCAGCGGACAGGGTTACACCTACGAGCAGTACTTC,CASGQGYTYEQYF
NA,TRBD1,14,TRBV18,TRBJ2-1,TGTGCCAGCTCACCACCACAGGGGAACAATGAGCAGTTCTTC,CASSPPQGNNEQFF
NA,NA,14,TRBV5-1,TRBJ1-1,TGCGCCAGCAGCTTCGGGACAACGAACACTGAAGCTTTCTTT,CASSFGTTNTEAFF
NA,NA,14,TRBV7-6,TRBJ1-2,TGTGCCAGCAGCCTCCCGGGGGGGGCGCCTGGCTACACCTTC,CASSLPGGAPGYTF
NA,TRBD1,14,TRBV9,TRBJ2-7,TGTGCCAGCAGCGTAGGTGGACAGGGTAGCGAGCAGTACTTC,CASSVGGQGSEQYF
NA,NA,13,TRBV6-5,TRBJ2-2,TGTGCCAGCAGTTACTCGATGACCGGGGAGCTGTTTTTT,CASSYSMTGELFF
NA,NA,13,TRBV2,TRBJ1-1,TGTGCCAGCACTGTCCAGGGTATCTCTGAAGCTTTCTTT,CASTVQGISEAFF
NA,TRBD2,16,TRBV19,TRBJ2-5,TGTGCCAGTAGTGGACTAGCGGGGGAGTCCCTCGTGACCCAGTACTTC,CASSGLAGESLVTQYF
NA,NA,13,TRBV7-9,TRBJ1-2,TGTGCCAGCAGCCGACAGGAATTCTATGGCTACACCTTC,CASSRQEFYGYTF
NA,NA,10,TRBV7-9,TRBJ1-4,TGTGCCAGCAGCGGCGAAAAACTGTTTTTT,CASSGEKLFF
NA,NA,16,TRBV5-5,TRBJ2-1,TGTGCCAGCAGCTTGGGGTGGGGCTTTACCTACAATGAGCAGTTCTTC,CASSLGWGFTYNEQFF
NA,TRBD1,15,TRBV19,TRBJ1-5,TGTGCCAGCAGAGGACAGGTGGGGTACAATCAGCCCCAGCATTTT,CASRGQVGYNQPQHF
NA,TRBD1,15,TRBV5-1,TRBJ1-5,TGCGCCAGCAGCCCCGACGGAACAGGGGTTCAGCCCCAGCATTTT,CASSPDGTGVQPQHF
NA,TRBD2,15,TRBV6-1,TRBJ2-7,TGTGCCAGCAGTCGGGTCGGACTAGCGGGAGACGAGCAGTACTTC,CASSRVGLAGDEQYF
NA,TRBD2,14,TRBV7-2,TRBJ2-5,TGTGCCAGCAGTTCTAGCGGGGGGAGAGAGACCCAGTACTTC,CASSSSGGRETQYF
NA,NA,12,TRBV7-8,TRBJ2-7,TGTGCCAGCAGCCCATCCTACTACGAGCAGTACTTC,CASSPSYYEQYF
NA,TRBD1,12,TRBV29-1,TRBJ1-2,TGCAGCGTAGGACAGGGGTCCTATGGCTACACCTTC,CSVGQGSYGYTF
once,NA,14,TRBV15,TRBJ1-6,TGTGCCACCAGCAGAGATCATACGGCTTCACCCCTCCACTTT,CATSRDHTASPLHF
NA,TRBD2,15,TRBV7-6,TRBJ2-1,TGTGCCAGCAGCTTCGCTAGCGGGGTTTACAATGAGCAGTTCTTC,CASSFASGVYNEQFF
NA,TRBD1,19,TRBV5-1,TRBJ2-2,TGCGCCAGCAGCCCGACTCAGGCAGGGGGCCCTACGAACACCGGGGAGCTGTTTTTT,CASSPTQAGGPTNTGELFF
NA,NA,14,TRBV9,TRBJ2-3,TGTGCCAGCAGCGCCCGGCTGGACTCTGATACGCAGTATTTT,CASSARLDSDTQYF
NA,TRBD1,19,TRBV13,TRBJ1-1,TGTGCCAGCAGCTCCGACCCGACAGGGGGCTTAGGTATGAACACTGAAGCTTTCTTT,CASSSDPTGGLGMNTEAFF
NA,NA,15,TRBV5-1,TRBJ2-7,TGCGCCAGCAGCTTGCTCGGACAGGAGGGTTACGAGCAGTACTTC,CASSLLGQEGYEQYF
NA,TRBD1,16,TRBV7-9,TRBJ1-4,TGTGCCAGCAGCCCGAAGACAGGGCCCAATAATGAAAAACTGTTTTTT,CASSPKTGPNNEKLFF
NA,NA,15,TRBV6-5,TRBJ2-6,TGTGCCAGCAGTTACGGGCTCTCTGGGGCCAACGTCCTGACTTTC,CASSYGLSGANVLTF
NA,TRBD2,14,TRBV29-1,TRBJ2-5,TGCAGCGTCCGCGGGACTAGCGGGAGGGAGACCCAGTACTTC,CSVRGTSGRETQYF
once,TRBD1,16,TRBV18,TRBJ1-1,TGTGCCAGCTCACCTCGGACAGGATTACATATACCTGAAGCTTTCTTT,CASSPRTGLHIPEAFF
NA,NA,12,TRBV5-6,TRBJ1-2,TGTGCCAGCAGCTTGAGGTTAGGGGGCTACACCTTC,CASSLRLGGYTF